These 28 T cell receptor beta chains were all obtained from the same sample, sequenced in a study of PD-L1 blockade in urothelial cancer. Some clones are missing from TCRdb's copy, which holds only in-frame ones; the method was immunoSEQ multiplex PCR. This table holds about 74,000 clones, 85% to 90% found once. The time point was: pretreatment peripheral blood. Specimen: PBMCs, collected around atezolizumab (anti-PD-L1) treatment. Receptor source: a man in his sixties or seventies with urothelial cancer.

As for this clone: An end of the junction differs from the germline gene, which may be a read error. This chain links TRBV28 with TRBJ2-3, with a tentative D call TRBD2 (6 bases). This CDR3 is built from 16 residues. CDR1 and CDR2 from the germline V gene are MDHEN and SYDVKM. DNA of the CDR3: TGTGCCAGCAGCCCTTGGGGGAGGACCAGCAAAGATACGCAGTATTTT. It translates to CASSPWGRTSKDTQYF.

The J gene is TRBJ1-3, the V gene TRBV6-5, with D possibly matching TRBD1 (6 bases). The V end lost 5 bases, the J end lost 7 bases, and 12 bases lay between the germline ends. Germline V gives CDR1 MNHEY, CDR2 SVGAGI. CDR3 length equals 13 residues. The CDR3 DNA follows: TGTGCCAGCAGTAAGACAGGTCCCAACACCATATATTTT. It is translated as CASSKTGPNTIYF.

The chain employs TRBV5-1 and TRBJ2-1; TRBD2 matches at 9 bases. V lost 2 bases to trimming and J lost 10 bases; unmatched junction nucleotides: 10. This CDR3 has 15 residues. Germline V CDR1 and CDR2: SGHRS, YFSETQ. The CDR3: CASSFIAGDHREQFF. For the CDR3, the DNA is TGCGCCAGCAGCTTTATAGCGGGAGACCACAGGGAGCAGTTCTTC.

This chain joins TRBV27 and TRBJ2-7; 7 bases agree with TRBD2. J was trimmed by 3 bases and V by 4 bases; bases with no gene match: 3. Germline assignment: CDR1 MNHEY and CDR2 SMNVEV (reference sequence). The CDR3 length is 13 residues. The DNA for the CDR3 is TGTGCCAGCAGTTGGGGAGGGAGCTACGAGCAGTACTTC. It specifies CASSWGGSYEQYF.

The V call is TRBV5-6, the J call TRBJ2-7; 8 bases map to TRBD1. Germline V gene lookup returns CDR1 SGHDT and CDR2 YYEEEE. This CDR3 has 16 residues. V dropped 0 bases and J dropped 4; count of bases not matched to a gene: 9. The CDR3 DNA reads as TGTGCCAGCAGCTTGGACCAGGGGGCAGTAAAGTACGAGCAGTACTTC. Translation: CASSLDQGAVKYEQYF. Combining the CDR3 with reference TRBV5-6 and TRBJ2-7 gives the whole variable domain DAGVTQSPTHLIKTRGQQVTLRCSPKSGHDTVSWYQQALGQGPQFIFQYYEEEERQRGNFPDRFSGHQFPNYSSELNVNALLLGDSALYLCASSLDQGAVKYEQYFGPGTRLTVT.

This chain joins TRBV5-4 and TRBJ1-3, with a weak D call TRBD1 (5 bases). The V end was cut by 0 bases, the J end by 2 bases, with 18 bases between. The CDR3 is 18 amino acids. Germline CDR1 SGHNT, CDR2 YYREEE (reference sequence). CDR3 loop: CASSLGTSGPYAGNTIYF. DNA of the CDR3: TGTGCCAGCAGCTTGGGGACATCAGGTCCTTACGCTGGAAACACCATATATTTT.

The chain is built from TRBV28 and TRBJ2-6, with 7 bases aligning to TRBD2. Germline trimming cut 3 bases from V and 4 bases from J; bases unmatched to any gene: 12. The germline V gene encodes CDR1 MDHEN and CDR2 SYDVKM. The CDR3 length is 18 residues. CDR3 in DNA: TGTGCCAGCAGTTTCAATGGGGGAGGGACGGGAGGGGCCAACGTCCTGACTTTC. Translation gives CASSFNGGGTGGANVLTF.

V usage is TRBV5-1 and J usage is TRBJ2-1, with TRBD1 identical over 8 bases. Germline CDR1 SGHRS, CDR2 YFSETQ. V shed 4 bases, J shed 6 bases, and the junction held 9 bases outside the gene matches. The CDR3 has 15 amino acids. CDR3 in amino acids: CASSTGQGSSNEQFF. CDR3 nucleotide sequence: TGCGCCAGCAGCACCGGACAGGGTTCGTCCAATGAGCAGTTCTTC.

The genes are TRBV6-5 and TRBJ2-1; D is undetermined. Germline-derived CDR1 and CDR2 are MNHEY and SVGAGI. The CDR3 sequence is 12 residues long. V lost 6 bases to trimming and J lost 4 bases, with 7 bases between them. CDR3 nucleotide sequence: TGTGCCAGCAGGTTCCGGTACAATGAGCAGTTCTTC. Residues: CASRFRYNEQFF.

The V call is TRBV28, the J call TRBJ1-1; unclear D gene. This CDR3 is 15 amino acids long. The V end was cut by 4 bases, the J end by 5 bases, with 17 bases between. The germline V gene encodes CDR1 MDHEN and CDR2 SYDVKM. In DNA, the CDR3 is TGTGCCAGCAGTTCACCGCGTGAGGGCTCGACTGAAGCTTTCTTT. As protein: CASSSPREGSTEAFF.

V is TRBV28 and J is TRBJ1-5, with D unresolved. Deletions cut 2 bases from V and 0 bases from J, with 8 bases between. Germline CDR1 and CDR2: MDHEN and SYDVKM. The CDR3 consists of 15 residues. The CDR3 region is CASSLTDYSNQPQHF. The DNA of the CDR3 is TGTGCCAGCAGTTTAACCGACTATAGCAATCAGCCCCAGCATTTT.

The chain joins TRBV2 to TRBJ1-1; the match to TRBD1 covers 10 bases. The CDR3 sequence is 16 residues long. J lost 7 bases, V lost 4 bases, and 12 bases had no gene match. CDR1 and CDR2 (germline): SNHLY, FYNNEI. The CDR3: CASSVSPGQGTSEAFF. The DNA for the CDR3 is TGTGCCAGCAGTGTTTCTCCGGGACAGGGGACTAGTGAAGCTTTCTTT.

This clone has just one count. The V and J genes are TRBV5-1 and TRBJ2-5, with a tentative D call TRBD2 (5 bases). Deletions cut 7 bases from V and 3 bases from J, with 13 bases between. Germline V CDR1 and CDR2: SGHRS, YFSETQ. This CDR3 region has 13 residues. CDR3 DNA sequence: TGCGCCAGCCGAGCGACGGGGAAAGAGACCCAGTACTTC. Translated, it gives CASRATGKETQYF.

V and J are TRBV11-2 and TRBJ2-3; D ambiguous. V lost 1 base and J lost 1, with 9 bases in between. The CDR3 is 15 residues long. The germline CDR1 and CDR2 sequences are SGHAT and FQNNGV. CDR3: CASSLARGGTDTQYF. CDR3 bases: TGTGCCAGCAGCTTAGCCAGAGGAGGCACAGATACGCAGTATTTT. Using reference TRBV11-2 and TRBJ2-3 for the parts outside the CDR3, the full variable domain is EAGVAQSPRYKIIEKRQSVAFWCNPISGHATLYWYQQILGQGPKLLIQFQNNGVVDDSQLPKDRFSAERLKGVDSTLKIQPAKLEDSAVYLCASSLARGGTDTQYFGPGTRLTVL.

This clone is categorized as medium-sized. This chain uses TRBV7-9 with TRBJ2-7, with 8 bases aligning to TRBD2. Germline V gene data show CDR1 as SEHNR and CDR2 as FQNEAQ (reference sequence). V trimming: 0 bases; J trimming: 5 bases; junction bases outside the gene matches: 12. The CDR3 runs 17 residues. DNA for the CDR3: TGTGCCAGCAGCTTAGCCCTTGGACTAGCCGAGAAGAACGAGCAGTACTTC. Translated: CASSLALGLAEKNEQYF.

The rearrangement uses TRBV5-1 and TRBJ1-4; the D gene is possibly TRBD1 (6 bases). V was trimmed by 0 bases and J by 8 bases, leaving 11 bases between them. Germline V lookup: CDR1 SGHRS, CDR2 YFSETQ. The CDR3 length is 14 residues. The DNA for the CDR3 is TGCGCCAGCAGCTTGGGACAGGCCCAGGAAAAACTGTTTTTT. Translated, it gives CASSLGQAQEKLFF.

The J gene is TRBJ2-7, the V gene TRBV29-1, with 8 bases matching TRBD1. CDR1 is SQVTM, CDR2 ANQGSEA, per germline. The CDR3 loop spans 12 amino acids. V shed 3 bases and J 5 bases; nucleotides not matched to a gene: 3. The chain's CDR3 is CSVDTGGHEQYF. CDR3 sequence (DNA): TGCAGCGTTGATACAGGGGGTCACGAGCAGTACTTC.

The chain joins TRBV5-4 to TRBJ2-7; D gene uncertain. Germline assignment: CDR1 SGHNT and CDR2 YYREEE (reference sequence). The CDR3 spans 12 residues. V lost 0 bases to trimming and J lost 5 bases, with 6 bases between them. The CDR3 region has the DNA TGTGCCAGCAGCTTGGTGGGCGACGAGCAGTACTTC. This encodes CASSLVGDEQYF.

The CDR3 nucleotides are TGCGCCAGCAGCTTGGACAGGGGCTACACCTTC. Translated, it gives CASSLDRGYTF. The rearrangement links TRBV5-1 to TRBJ1-2; tentatively, D is TRBD1 (5 bases). V was trimmed by 0 bases and J by 8 bases, leaving 5 bases between them. This CDR3 region has 11 residues. CDR1 and CDR2 from the germline V gene are SGHRS and YFSETQ.

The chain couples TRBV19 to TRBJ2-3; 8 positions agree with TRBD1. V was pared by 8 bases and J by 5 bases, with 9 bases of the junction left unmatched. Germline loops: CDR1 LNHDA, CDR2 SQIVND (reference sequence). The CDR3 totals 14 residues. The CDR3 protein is CASALQGVGDTQYF. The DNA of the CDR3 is TGTGCCAGTGCTCTACAGGGGGTCGGAGATACGCAGTATTTT.

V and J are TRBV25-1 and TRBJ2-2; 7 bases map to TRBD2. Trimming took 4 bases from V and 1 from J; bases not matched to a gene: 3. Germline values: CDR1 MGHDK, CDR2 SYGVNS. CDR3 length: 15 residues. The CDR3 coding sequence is TGTGCCAGCAGTGTGCGGGGGAAGAACACCGGGGAGCTGTTTTTT. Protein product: CASSVRGKNTGELFF.

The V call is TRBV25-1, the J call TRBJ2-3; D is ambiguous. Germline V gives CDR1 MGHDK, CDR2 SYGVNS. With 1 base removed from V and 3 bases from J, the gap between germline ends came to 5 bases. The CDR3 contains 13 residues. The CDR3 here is CASSEFPTDTQYF. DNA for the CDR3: TGTGCCAGCAGTGAATTCCCAACAGATACGCAGTATTTT.

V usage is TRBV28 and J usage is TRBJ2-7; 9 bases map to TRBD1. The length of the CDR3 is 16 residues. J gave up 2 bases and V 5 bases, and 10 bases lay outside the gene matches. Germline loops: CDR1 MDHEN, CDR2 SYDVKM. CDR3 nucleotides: TGTGCCAGCAGTGGGTCCGGGACAGGGACACCCTACGAGCAGTACTTC. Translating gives CASSGSGTGTPYEQYF.

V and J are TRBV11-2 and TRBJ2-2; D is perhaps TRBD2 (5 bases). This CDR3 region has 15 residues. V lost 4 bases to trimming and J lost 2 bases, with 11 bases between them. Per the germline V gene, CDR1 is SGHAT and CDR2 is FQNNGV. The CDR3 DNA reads TGTGCCAGCAGCTCCCTAGCCGTTAACACCGGGGAGCTGTTTTTT. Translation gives CASSSLAVNTGELFF.

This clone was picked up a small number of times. The CDR3 DNA reads as TGTGCCAGCAAGGGTATGGGGCGGAGCAATCAGCCCCAGCATTTT. Its translation is CASKGMGRSNQPQHF. This chain connects TRBV6-1 to TRBJ1-5, with D possibly being TRBD1 (5 bases). Germline V gene sequence: CDR1 MNHNS, CDR2 SASEGT. Trimming left V 7 bases short and J 1 base short, with 14 bases between. This CDR3 is built from 15 residues.

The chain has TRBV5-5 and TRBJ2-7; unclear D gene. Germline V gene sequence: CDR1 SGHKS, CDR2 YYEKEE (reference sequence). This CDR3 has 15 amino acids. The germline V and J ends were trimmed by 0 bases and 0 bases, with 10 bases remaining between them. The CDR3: CASSLAIGDSYEQYF. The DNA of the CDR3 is TGTGCCAGCAGCTTGGCAATTGGAGACTCCTACGAGCAGTACTTC.

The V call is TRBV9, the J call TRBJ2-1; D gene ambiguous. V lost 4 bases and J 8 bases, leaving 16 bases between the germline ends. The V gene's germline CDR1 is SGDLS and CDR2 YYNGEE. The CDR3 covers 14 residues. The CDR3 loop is CASSPQIWPHEQFF. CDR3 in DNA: TGTGCCAGCAGCCCGCAAATTTGGCCCCATGAGCAGTTCTTC.

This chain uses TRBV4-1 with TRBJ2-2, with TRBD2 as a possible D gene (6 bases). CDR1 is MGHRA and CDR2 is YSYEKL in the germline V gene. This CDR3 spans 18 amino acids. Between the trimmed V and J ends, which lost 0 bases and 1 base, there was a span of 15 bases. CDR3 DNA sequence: TGCGCCAGCAGCCAAGATAAGATAGCGGAGGTGAACACCGGGGAGCTGTTTTTT. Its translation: CASSQDKIAEVNTGELFF.